The following is a T cell receptor (beta chain) sequence with its context. These data are taken from a study of blood T cell repertoires in COVID-19. Study information: The origin of the acute and convalescent COVID-19 samples was the United States, Italy and Spain.

The CDR3 is made up of 16 amino acids. J lost 4 bases, V lost 2 bases, and 7 bases had no gene match. CDR1 is MNHEY, CDR2 SVGEGT, per germline. TCRdb's table, derived via immunoSEQ multiplex PCR, lists solely in-frame clones and lacks some. The sample records about 190,000 clones, about four fifths being singletons. Sequencing was performed on PBMCs or T cells enriched from blood (not recorded which). The clonotype originates from a young woman who had been exposed to COVID-19. The chain uses TRBV6-2 or TRBV6-3 and TRBJ1-5; 8 nucleotides align to TRBD1. The CDR3 is CASSYGDRGGNQPQHF. CDR3 bases: TGTGCCAGCAGTTACGGAGACAGGGGAGGGAATCAGCCCCAGCATTTT.